These T cell receptor beta chains were read from a single sample in a study of vaccination and CD4 T cells after COVID-19. The antigens for these receptors are not known. TCRdb fed the PCR reads into MiXCR, producing one record per CDR3 protein. The repertoire holds 6,000 or so distinct CDR3 sequences, with 40% to 60% as singletons. The sequenced sample was CD4+ T cells from blood, cultured in vitro. Receptors were obtained from a human donor in good health. CDR3s include the opening cysteine and the closing phenylalanine or tryptophan. The order of the fields is V gene, CDR3 length, J gene, clone size, D gene, CDR3 protein, CDR3 DNA. D genes are given only for firm matches. Rows may omit the clone size; those that give it use once, few, many or a size class.

v_gene: TRBV28
len: 14
j_gene: TRBJ2-1
abundance: .
d_gene: TRBD1
CDR3aa: CATSVGTDYNEQFF
CDR3nt: TGTGCCACCTCGGTGGGGACAGATTACAATGAGCAGTTCTTC

v_gene: TRBV20-1
len: 11
j_gene: TRBJ1-5
abundance: .
d_gene: .
CDR3aa: CSGAGYGPQHF
CDR3nt: TGCAGTGGAGCAGGGTACGGGCCCCAGCATTTT

v_gene: TRBV2
len: 12
j_gene: TRBJ1-5
abundance: few
d_gene: TRBD1
CDR3aa: CASSTGDQPQHF
CDR3nt: TGTGCCAGCAGTACAGGGGATCAGCCCCAGCATTTT

v_gene: TRBV7-2
len: 14
j_gene: TRBJ1-3
abundance: .
d_gene: .
CDR3aa: CASSLSGQGNTIYF
CDR3nt: TGTGCCAGCAGCTTATCAGGGCAAGGAAACACCATATATTTT

v_gene: TRBV6-1
len: 13
j_gene: TRBJ1-4
abundance: .
d_gene: .
CDR3aa: CASRGPTNEKLFF
CDR3nt: TGTGCCAGCAGGGGACCAACTAATGAAAAACTGTTTTTT

v_gene: TRBV20-1
len: 15
j_gene: TRBJ2-2
abundance: .
d_gene: .
CDR3aa: CSARRGGTLTGELFF
CDR3nt: TGCAGTGCCCGACGAGGCGGGACGCTCACCGGGGAGCTGTTTTTT

v_gene: TRBV20-1
len: 14
j_gene: TRBJ1-4
abundance: .
d_gene: .
CDR3aa: CSARVDGYNEKLFF
CDR3nt: TGCAGTGCTAGAGTGGACGGATATAATGAAAAACTGTTTTTT

v_gene: TRBV7-8
len: 18
j_gene: TRBJ2-3
abundance: .
d_gene: TRBD2
CDR3aa: CASSLRLAGGGGTDTQYF
CDR3nt: TGTGCCAGCAGCTTACGACTAGCGGGAGGAGGGGGCACAGATACGCAGTATTTT

v_gene: TRBV20-1
len: 14
j_gene: TRBJ1-3
abundance: few
d_gene: .
CDR3aa: CSARLNPPGNTIYF
CDR3nt: TGCAGTGCTAGACTGAATCCCCCTGGAAACACCATATATTTT

v_gene: TRBV20-1
len: 10
j_gene: TRBJ1-2
abundance: .
d_gene: .
CDR3aa: CSASSPGYTF
CDR3nt: TGCAGTGCTAGTTCTCCAGGCTACACCTTC

v_gene: TRBV19
len: 11
j_gene: TRBJ1-1
abundance: .
d_gene: .
CDR3aa: CASSMGHEAFF
CDR3nt: TGTGCCAGTAGTATGGGACATGAAGCTTTCTTT

v_gene: TRBV7-9
len: 13
j_gene: TRBJ2-6
abundance: .
d_gene: .
CDR3aa: CASRSSGANVLTF
CDR3nt: TGTGCCAGCAGAAGCTCTGGGGCCAACGTCCTGACTTTC

v_gene: TRBV6-5
len: 14
j_gene: TRBJ1-2
abundance: few
d_gene: TRBD1
CDR3aa: CASSWTGAFYGYTF
CDR3nt: TGTGCCAGCAGTTGGACAGGGGCCTTCTATGGCTACACCTTC

v_gene: TRBV6-2/TRBV6-3
len: 16
j_gene: TRBJ2-7
abundance: .
d_gene: .
CDR3aa: CASSRGPRGNSYEQYF
CDR3nt: TGTGCCAGCAGTCGCGGCCCCAGGGGAAACAGCTACGAGCAGTACTTC

v_gene: TRBV6-5
len: 16
j_gene: TRBJ2-3
abundance: .
d_gene: .
CDR3aa: CASSYSKWGQTDTQYF
CDR3nt: TGTGCCAGCAGTTACTCGAAGTGGGGGCAGACAGATACGCAGTATTTT

v_gene: TRBV7-2
len: 15
j_gene: TRBJ2-1
abundance: .
d_gene: .
CDR3aa: CASNPQLSSYNEQFF
CDR3nt: TGTGCCAGCAATCCACAACTGAGCTCCTACAATGAGCAGTTCTTC

v_gene: TRBV10-3
len: 12
j_gene: TRBJ2-1
abundance: .
d_gene: .
CDR3aa: CAISEAGDEQFF
CDR3nt: TGTGCCATCAGTGAGGCCGGGGACGAGCAGTTCTTC

v_gene: TRBV28
len: 16
j_gene: TRBJ2-1
abundance: .
d_gene: TRBD2
CDR3aa: CASSPLAGGGYNEQFF
CDR3nt: TGTGCCAGCAGCCCACTAGCGGGAGGTGGTTACAATGAGCAGTTCTTC

v_gene: TRBV20-1
len: 12
j_gene: TRBJ2-7
abundance: .
d_gene: TRBD1
CDR3aa: CSATRTGSEQYF
CDR3nt: TGCAGTGCTACCCGGACAGGGAGCGAGCAGTACTTC

v_gene: TRBV30
len: 15
j_gene: TRBJ2-3
abundance: few
d_gene: TRBD2
CDR3aa: CAWSVTSGRSDTQYF
CDR3nt: TGTGCCTGGAGTGTGACTAGCGGGAGGTCAGATACGCAGTATTTT

v_gene: TRBV6-1
len: 12
j_gene: TRBJ1-1
abundance: .
d_gene: .
CDR3aa: CASGTGATEAFF
CDR3nt: TGTGCCAGCGGTACGGGGGCAACTGAAGCTTTCTTT

v_gene: TRBV19
len: 16
j_gene: TRBJ1-1
abundance: .
d_gene: .
CDR3aa: CASSIAATDSNTEAFF
CDR3nt: TGTGCCAGTAGTATAGCCGCGACAGATTCTAACACTGAAGCTTTCTTT

v_gene: TRBV6-5
len: 13
j_gene: TRBJ1-2
abundance: few
d_gene: TRBD1
CDR3aa: CASRYRDSYGYTF
CDR3nt: TGTGCCAGCAGGTACCGGGACAGCTATGGCTACACCTTC

v_gene: TRBV4-2
len: 15
j_gene: TRBJ1-1
abundance: .
d_gene: .
CDR3aa: CASSQDSQGLTEAFF
CDR3nt: TGTGCCAGCAGCCAAGACTCGCAGGGTCTCACTGAAGCTTTCTTT

v_gene: TRBV20-1
len: 14
j_gene: TRBJ2-7
abundance: .
d_gene: TRBD2
CDR3aa: CSVSARAGTGEQYF
CDR3nt: TGCAGTGTCTCAGCTCGAGCGGGGACTGGCGAGCAGTACTTC

v_gene: TRBV19
len: 13
j_gene: TRBJ2-2
abundance: .
d_gene: .
CDR3aa: CASSIGQIGELFF
CDR3nt: TGTGCCAGTAGTATTGGCCAGATAGGGGAGCTGTTTTTT

v_gene: TRBV6-2/TRBV6-3
len: 14
j_gene: TRBJ1-1
abundance: .
d_gene: TRBD1
CDR3aa: CASSPGTGYTEAFF
CDR3nt: TGTGCCAGCAGCCCCGGGACAGGATACACTGAAGCTTTCTTT

v_gene: TRBV7-9
len: 16
j_gene: TRBJ1-3
abundance: few
d_gene: .
CDR3aa: CASSLSPGAHGNTIYF
CDR3nt: TGTGCCAGCAGCTTAAGCCCAGGGGCACATGGAAACACCATATATTTT

v_gene: TRBV20-1
len: 14
j_gene: TRBJ2-3
abundance: few
d_gene: .
CDR3aa: CSARSPTSTDTQYF
CDR3nt: TGCAGTGCTAGAAGCCCTACGAGCACAGATACGCAGTATTTT

v_gene: TRBV11-2
len: 15
j_gene: TRBJ2-2
abundance: few
d_gene: .
CDR3aa: CASSLARGDTGELFF
CDR3nt: TGTGCCAGCAGCTTAGCTAGGGGAGACACCGGGGAGCTGTTTTTT

v_gene: TRBV6-5
len: 17
j_gene: TRBJ2-1
abundance: .
d_gene: .
CDR3aa: CASSYEGPMSSYNEQFF
CDR3nt: TGTGCCAGCAGTTACGAGGGACCGATGAGCTCCTACAATGAGCAGTTCTTC

v_gene: TRBV7-2
len: 13
j_gene: TRBJ1-1
abundance: few
d_gene: .
CDR3aa: CASSLQGNTEAFF
CDR3nt: TGTGCCAGCAGCTTACAGGGCAACACTGAAGCTTTCTTT

v_gene: TRBV10-3
len: 15
j_gene: TRBJ1-2
abundance: .
d_gene: TRBD1
CDR3aa: CAISESTQDRVTPAF
CDR3nt: TGTGCCATCAGTGAGTCGACTCAGGACAGGGTGACCCCAGCCTTC

v_gene: TRBV12-3/TRBV12-4
len: 13
j_gene: TRBJ1-5
abundance: .
d_gene: .
CDR3aa: CASSLLGNQPQHF
CDR3nt: TGTGCCAGCAGTTTATTGGGGAATCAGCCCCAGCATTTT

v_gene: TRBV11-2
len: 15
j_gene: TRBJ2-5
abundance: .
d_gene: TRBD1
CDR3aa: CASSPGTEGQETQYF
CDR3nt: TGTGCCAGCAGCCCCGGGACAGAGGGCCAAGAGACCCAGTACTTC

v_gene: TRBV6-4
len: 13
j_gene: TRBJ1-1
abundance: .
d_gene: TRBD1
CDR3aa: CASRATGGTEAFF
CDR3nt: TGTGCCAGCAGGGCCACAGGGGGCACTGAAGCTTTCTTT

v_gene: TRBV7-2
len: 14
j_gene: TRBJ2-2
abundance: .
d_gene: .
CDR3aa: CASSLGRYTGELFF
CDR3nt: TGTGCCAGCAGCTTAGGCCGCTACACCGGGGAGCTGTTTTTT

v_gene: TRBV5-1
len: 14
j_gene: TRBJ2-3
abundance: .
d_gene: TRBD2
CDR3aa: CASAREGSTDTQYF
CDR3nt: TGCGCCAGCGCGCGGGAGGGAAGCACAGATACGCAGTATTTT

v_gene: TRBV4-3
len: 12
j_gene: TRBJ2-1
abundance: .
d_gene: .
CDR3aa: CASSQDLDEQFF
CDR3nt: TGCGCCAGCAGCCAAGATTTGGATGAGCAGTTCTTC

v_gene: TRBV28
len: 17
j_gene: TRBJ1-1
abundance: few
d_gene: .
CDR3aa: CASSFRALSTGNTEAFF
CDR3nt: TGTGCCAGCAGTTTCCGGGCCCTATCGACGGGGAACACTGAAGCTTTCTTT